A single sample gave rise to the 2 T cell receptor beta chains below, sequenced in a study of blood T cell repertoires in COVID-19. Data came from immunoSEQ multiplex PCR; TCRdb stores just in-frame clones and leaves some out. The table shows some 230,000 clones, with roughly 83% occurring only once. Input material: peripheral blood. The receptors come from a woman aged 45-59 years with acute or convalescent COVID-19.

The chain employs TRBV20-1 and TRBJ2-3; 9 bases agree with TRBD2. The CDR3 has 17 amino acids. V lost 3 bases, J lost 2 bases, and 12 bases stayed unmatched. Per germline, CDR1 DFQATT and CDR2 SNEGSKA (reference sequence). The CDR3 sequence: CSASDSGGHFNTDTQYF. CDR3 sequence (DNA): TGCAGTGCTAGTGATAGCGGGGGCCACTTTAACACAGATACGCAGTATTTT.

Here the CDR3 reads CATTQETQYF. For the CDR3, the DNA is TGTGCCACCACACAAGAGACCCAGTACTTC. V gene TRBV24-1 combines with J gene TRBJ2-5; D gene uncertain. This CDR3 spans 10 amino acids. Trimming cost V 8 bases and J 2 bases, with 2 bases left between them. Germline CDR1 is KGHDR and CDR2 is SFDVKD.